Following are 22 T cell receptor beta chains from one sample sequenced in a study of blood T cells in healthy people across ages. Together with a sample-barcoded 5' primer, a J-beta primer mix was included in a second PCR lasting about 6 to 11 cycles. TCRdb recomputed calls from the 5' RACE reads with MiXCR, one row per CDR3 protein. Of more than 1,400,000 distinct CDR3 sequences detected, 42% appear once; the ten largest clones hold 7.9%. The specimen was blood. The receptors derive from a woman aged 18-29 years in good health.

V is TRBV6-1 and J is TRBJ2-3; TRBD2 matches 8 bases. The CDR3 extends over 16 amino acids. From germline, CDR1 is MNHNS and CDR2 SASEGT. V shed 6 bases, J shed 2 bases, and the junction held 10 bases outside the gene matches. The CDR3 DNA reads TGTGCCAGCAGAGCCCGGGAGGGACTATTCACAGATACGCAGTATTTT. It codes for CASRAREGLFTDTQYF.

The chain recombines TRBV11-3 with TRBJ2-3, with a weak D call TRBD1 (6 bases). Germline CDR1 is SGHNT and CDR2 is YENEEA. The CDR3 has 16 amino acids. V was clipped by 4 bases and J by 0 bases, with 14 bases between them. In DNA form, the CDR3 reads TGTGCCAGCAGCTCCGGACAGTCCTCTAGCACAGATACGCAGTATTTT. Translated, it gives CASSSGQSSSTDTQYF. Full variable domain (remainder filled in from reference TRBV11-3 and TRBJ2-3): EAGVVQSPRYKIIEKKQPVAFWCNPISGHNTLYWYLQNLGQGPELLIRYENEEAVDDSQLPKDRFSAERLKGVDSTLKIQPAELGDSAVYLCASSSGQSSSTDTQYFGPGTRLTVL.

This clonotype was found many times. V gene TRBV21-1 combines with J gene TRBJ1-5. TRBV21-1 is an annotated pseudogene. This CDR3 spans 10 amino acids. The CDR3 is CASRNQPQHF. For the CDR3, the DNA is TGTGCCAGCAGAAATCAGCCCCAGCATTTT.

This clonotype showed up just a few times. The chain is built from TRBV7-9 and TRBJ2-7, with TRBD2 identical over 9 bases. V shed 0 bases, J shed 0 bases, and the junction held 3 bases outside the gene matches. This CDR3 region has 16 residues. The germline gives CDR1 SEHNR, CDR2 FQNEAQ (reference sequence). CDR3 region: CASSLALAGPSYEQYF. For the CDR3, the DNA is TGTGCCAGCAGCTTAGCCCTAGCGGGGCCCTCCTACGAGCAGTACTTC.

V usage is TRBV20-1 and J usage is TRBJ2-7; D is perhaps TRBD1 (6 bases). V was cut by 7 bases and J by 6 bases, with 16 bases left in between. CDR1 and CDR2 from the germline V gene are DFQATT and SNEGSKA (reference sequence). The CDR3 is 12 residues long. CDR3 protein: CSDADSKGEQYF. DNA for the CDR3: TGCAGTGACGCGGACAGCAAGGGCGAGCAGTACTTC.

With respect to this clonotype: The junction and the germline gene differ at one end; a read error may be behind it. The V gene is TRBV6-6, the J gene TRBJ1-2; 8 bases align to TRBD1. The length of the CDR3 is 16 residues. The V gene's germline CDR1 is MNHNY and CDR2 SVGAGI (reference sequence). Written as DNA, the CDR3 is TGTACCAGCAGTTACTCCACGGACAGGGTCCATTATGGCTACACCTTC. It is translated as CTSSYSTDRVHYGYTF.

This clonotype was detected a few times. The V call is TRBV5-1, the J call TRBJ2-3; a weak D match, TRBD2 (6 bases). Deletions cut 5 bases from V and 7 bases from J, with 14 bases between. This CDR3 spans 13 amino acids. Germline CDR1 is SGHRS and CDR2 is YFSETQ. The chain's CDR3 is CASSFGGSNTQYF. CDR3 coding DNA: TGCGCCAGCAGTTTCGGAGGGAGCAATACGCAGTATTTT.

The V call is TRBV20-1, the J call TRBJ2-7, with D unclear. The ends were cut back, 2 bases at V and 7 bases at J, with 12 bases in the middle. CDR1 is DFQATT, CDR2 SNEGSKA, per germline (reference sequence). This CDR3 is built from 12 residues. CDR3 protein: CSARFEPGEQYF. As DNA, the CDR3 is TGCAGTGCTAGATTTGAGCCCGGTGAGCAGTACTTC.

The chain employs TRBV6-5 and TRBJ2-4; 10 bases agree with TRBD2. The DNA end lines up better with TRBJ2-5; the J call may be wrong. The CDR3 length is 17 residues. The germline V gene has CDR1 MNHEY and CDR2 SVGAGI. In DNA form, the CDR3 reads TGTGCCAGCAGTTATCTTTCTTCGCTAGCGGGAGCAGAGACCCAGTACTTC. It yields the protein CASSYLSSLAGAETQYF.

J is TRBJ2-1 and V is TRBV30, with 7 bases that match TRBD1. The V gene end was trimmed by 0 bases and the J gene end by 5 bases; junction bases not matched to a gene: 7. CDR1 is GTSNPN and CDR2 is SVGIG in the germline V gene (reference sequence). The CDR3 consists of 15 residues. The CDR3 sequence: CAWSVRDRDNNEQFF. CDR3 nucleotide sequence: TGTGCCTGGAGTGTAAGAGACAGGGATAACAATGAGCAGTTCTTC.

V and J are TRBV25-1 and TRBJ2-1; tentative D call: TRBD2 (6 bases). With 2 bases removed from V and 5 bases from J, the gap between germline ends came to 10 bases. The germline CDR1 and CDR2 sequences are MGHDK and SYGVNS. The CDR3 totals 14 residues. CDR3 sequence (DNA): TGTGCCAGCAGTGAAGAATGGACTAACAATGAGCAGTTCTTC. It yields the protein CASSEEWTNNEQFF.

The chain joins TRBV30 to TRBJ2-4, with D possibly matching TRBD2 (6 bases). CDR3 length equals 14 residues. V was cut by 0 bases and J by 6 bases, with 12 bases left in between. Germline CDR1 GTSNPN, CDR2 SVGIG (reference sequence). CDR3 region: CAWSVGGRGNIQYF. In DNA form, the CDR3 reads TGTGCCTGGAGTGTCGGGGGTAGGGGAAACATTCAGTACTTC.

J is TRBJ2-7 and V is TRBV4-1; TRBD2 agrees at 9 bases. The V segment lost 2 bases and the J segment 3 bases; nucleotides outside the gene matches: 8. CDR3 length equals 16 residues. Germline V gene data show CDR1 as MGHRA and CDR2 as YSYEKL. The CDR3: CASSQPSRGGDYEQYF. The CDR3 coding sequence is TGCGCCAGCAGCCAACCCTCCCGCGGGGGGGACTACGAGCAGTACTTC.

The CDR3 loop reads CASSDTAGPGYEQYF. Written as DNA, the CDR3 is TGTGCCAGCAGTGACACGGCGGGTCCAGGATACGAGCAGTACTTC. J is TRBJ2-7 and V is TRBV12-3 or TRBV12-4; a weak D match, TRBD2 (5 bases). CDR3 length: 15 residues. V was trimmed by 5 bases and J by 4 bases, leaving 18 bases between them.

In its sample, this clonotype was seen a few times. The CDR3 is CAIGGLGGANVLTF. CDR3 nucleotides: TGTGCCATCGGAGGGTTGGGTGGGGCCAACGTCCTGACTTTC. The chain combines TRBV28 with TRBJ2-6, with D possibly being TRBD2 (6 bases). Trimming took off 10 bases at V and 3 bases at J, with 13 bases between the two ends. CDR3 length: 14 residues. The germline CDR1 and CDR2 sequences are MDHEN and SYDVKM.

This clonotype was counted between two and nine times. The chain is built from TRBV12-3 or TRBV12-4 and TRBJ1-2; tentative D call: TRBD1 (5 bases). CDR3 length equals 12 residues. Deletions cut 3 bases from V and 8 bases from J, with 10 bases between. The CDR3 nucleotides read TGTGCCAGCAGTTTTTTAGGGGACGGCTACACCTTC. Translation gives CASSFLGDGYTF.

This clonotype was counted only a few times. J is TRBJ2-1 and V is TRBV7-9; D call uncertain. The CDR3 loop spans 13 amino acids. The V and J ends lost 1 base and 5 bases respectively, with 6 bases between them. The germline gives CDR1 SEHNR, CDR2 FQNEAQ (reference sequence). The CDR3 bases are TGTGCCAGCAGCTTAGTTACCAACAATGAGCAGTTCTTC. Translating gives CASSLVTNNEQFF.

The chain has TRBV6-1 and TRBJ2-3; D gene unclear. V dropped 4 bases and J dropped 1 base, with 9 bases sitting between them. Germline CDR1 and CDR2: MNHNS and SASEGT. The CDR3 spans 14 residues. This CDR3 reads CASSVRPGTDTQYF. CDR3 sequence (DNA): TGTGCCAGCAGTGTCCGTCCTGGCACAGATACGCAGTATTTT.

Remarks on this clonotype: At one of its ends the junction is not consistent with the germline gene, which may arise from a read error. The CDR3 coding sequence is TGTACCAGCAGTTTAGGGAGGGGACCAGATACGCAGTATTTT. Residues: CTSSLGRGPDTQYF. This sequence joins TRBV27 and TRBJ2-3; 7 bases fit TRBD2. The CDR3 is made up of 14 amino acids. Germline V gene data show CDR1 as MNHEY and CDR2 as SMNVEV (reference sequence).

This clonotype appeared a few times. The CDR3 here is CASSLDRLEGYTF. The CDR3 DNA sequence: TGTGCCAGCAGTTTAGACAGGCTGGAGGGCTACACCTTC. This chain links TRBV28 with TRBJ1-2, with D possibly being TRBD1 (6 bases). V dropped 2 bases and J dropped 8 bases, with 12 bases sitting between them. Germline-derived CDR1 and CDR2 are MDHEN and SYDVKM. This CDR3 has 13 amino acids.

This sequence joins TRBV29-1 and TRBJ1-2; 9 bases align to TRBD1. The CDR3 loop spans 14 amino acids. The germline CDR1 and CDR2 sequences are SQVTM and ANQGSEA. V gave up 0 bases and J gave up 4 bases; unmatched junction bases: 3. CDR3 sequence reads: CSVEDRDRVYGYTF. The CDR3 bases are TGCAGCGTTGAAGATCGGGACAGGGTCTATGGCTACACCTTC.

In this sample, this clonotype turned up a few times. This sequence joins TRBV29-1 and TRBJ2-1; D ambiguous. CDR3 length equals 11 residues. V lost 7 bases to trimming and J lost 7 bases, with 11 bases between them. Germline V CDR1 and CDR2: SQVTM, ANQGSEA. CDR3 sequence: CSGDKRNEQFF. The CDR3 DNA is TGCAGCGGTGATAAGAGGAATGAGCAGTTCTTC.